The 25 T cell receptor beta chains below were found in one sample sequenced in a study of blood T cell repertoires in COVID-19. Clones were read by immunoSEQ multiplex PCR, and TCRdb kept only the in-frame ones, dropping some. This repertoire shows 65,000 to 95,000 clones, about four fifths found once; its top ten account for around 12%. The material sequenced was peripheral blood. The receptors shown here come from a middle-aged woman with active or convalescent COVID-19.

The gene calls are TRBV18 and TRBJ1-3; D is unresolved. Germline V gene sequence: CDR1 KGHSH, CDR2 LQKENI. Trimming shortened V by 3 bases and J by 0 bases, and 9 bases separated the two germline ends. This CDR3 comprises 15 residues. For the CDR3, the DNA is TGTGCCAGCTCACCCCTATCAGGCTCTGGAAACACCATATATTTT. This gives the protein CASSPLSGSGNTIYF.

This chain links TRBV13 with TRBJ2-2; D possibly corresponds to TRBD2 (6 bases). This CDR3 spans 16 amino acids. Trimming pared 5 bases from V and 7 bases from J, leaving 20 bases between. Germline CDR1 PRHDT, CDR2 FYEKMQ (reference sequence). The CDR3 reads CASSPTWGRGSGELFF. The CDR3 DNA reads TGTGCCAGCAGCCCCACCTGGGGCCGGGGGAGCGGGGAGCTGTTTTTT.

V gene TRBV7-9 combines with J gene TRBJ2-7; no firm D call. V was cut by 1 base and J by 0 bases, with 7 bases left in between. CDR3 size: 14 residues. Germline V gene sequence: CDR1 SEHNR, CDR2 FQNEAQ (reference sequence). DNA of the CDR3: TGTGCCAGCAGCTTAGATTGGCTCTCCTACGAGCAGTACTTC. Protein product: CASSLDWLSYEQYF.

The chain combines TRBV9 with TRBJ2-3, with a possible D match to TRBD2 (5 bases). The CDR3 has 14 amino acids. From germline, CDR1 is SGDLS and CDR2 YYNGEE. Trimming pared 4 bases from V and 0 bases from J, leaving 9 bases between. The CDR3: CASSKDLSTDTQYF. The CDR3 nucleotides read TGTGCCAGCAGCAAGGACTTGAGCACAGATACGCAGTATTTT.

V is TRBV5-1 and J is TRBJ2-7, with D perhaps TRBD1 (6 bases). The V and J ends lost 0 bases and 2 bases respectively, with 12 bases between them. Germline CDR1 and CDR2: SGHRS and YFSETQ. The CDR3 has 15 residues. The CDR3 reads CASSLEVDRPYEQYF. Written as DNA, the CDR3 is TGCGCCAGCAGCTTGGAAGTAGACAGGCCCTACGAGCAGTACTTC.

The chain combines TRBV5-1 with TRBJ2-3; 7 bases match TRBD1. Germline V gene data show CDR1 as SGHRS and CDR2 as YFSETQ. CDR3 length: 16 residues. V dropped 0 bases and J dropped 2; count of bases not matched to a gene: 6. CDR3 sequence (DNA): TGCGCCAGCAGCTTGGAAGGGGGCAGGAACACAGATACGCAGTATTTT. As protein: CASSLEGGRNTDTQYF.

The J gene is TRBJ2-2, the V gene TRBV6-5; tentatively, D is TRBD1 (5 bases). Per germline, CDR1 MNHEY and CDR2 SVGAGI. The germline V and J ends were trimmed by 8 bases and 4 bases, with 14 bases remaining between them. The CDR3 length is 14 residues. The CDR3 DNA reads TGTGCCAGCGTAGTGGGGCAGGCCACCGGGGAGCTGTTTTTT. It is translated as CASVVGQATGELFF.

The chain employs TRBV13 and TRBJ2-7; D gene unclear. Germline values: CDR1 PRHDT, CDR2 FYEKMQ (reference sequence). This CDR3 region has 15 residues. Trimming removed 0 bases at V and 9 bases at J, with 18 bases between. The CDR3 DNA sequence: TGTGCCAGCAGCTTAGGAGCTGACTCTCGCTGGTCGCAGTACTTC. Translated, it gives CASSLGADSRWSQYF.

With respect to this clone: One end of the junction is discordant with germline, which a read error may explain. The chain recombines TRBV7-7 with TRBJ1-3; 12 nucleotides match TRBD1. The CDR3 consists of 20 residues. Germline CDR1 and CDR2: SSHAT and FNYEAQ (reference sequence). CDR3 sequence: CASSPRPGQGAKRSGNTIYF. DNA of the CDR3: TGTGCTAGCAGCCCCCGTCCGGGACAGGGGGCGAAGCGCTCTGGAAACACCATATATTTT.

V is TRBV7-5 and J is TRBJ1-5; the listed D gene, TRBD1, was not tested against the DNA. TRBV7-5 is a documented pseudogene. The CDR3 is 18 residues long. CDR3 in amino acids: CVRRPTSLDRTINQPQHF. As DNA, the CDR3 is TGTGTCAGAAGGCCTACCTCGCTGGACAGGACGATCAATCAGCCCCAGCATTTT.

The rearrangement joins TRBV21-1 to TRBJ1-2; the table's D call, TRBD1, was not checked against the DNA. TRBV21-1 is a documented pseudogene. CDR3 length equals 20 residues. The CDR3 DNA follows: TGTGCCAGCAGCCGCCAGCCACTCGCAACCACAGGGACCCTCACCTATGGCTACACCTTC. Translating gives CASSRQPLATTGTLTYGYTF.

V usage is TRBV29-1 and J usage is TRBJ1-5; unclear D gene. In germline, CDR1 is SQVTM, CDR2 ANQGSEA. Trimming removed 4 bases at V and 2 bases at J, with 9 bases between. This CDR3 has 13 residues. The DNA of the CDR3 is TGCAGCGTTGGGCAATCCCGCAATCAGCCCCAGCATTTT. Amino acids: CSVGQSRNQPQHF.

The V call is TRBV7-2, the J call TRBJ2-4; D may be TRBD2 (5 bases). The CDR3 covers 12 residues. V was trimmed by 5 bases and J by 7 bases, leaving 9 bases between them. Germline lookup yields CDR1 SGHTA and CDR2 FQGNSA. The DNA of the CDR3 is TGTGCCAGCAGCCCCCGCGGGAACATTCAGTACTTC. Its translation: CASSPRGNIQYF.

V is TRBV11-2 and J is TRBJ2-5; 9 nucleotides match TRBD1. This CDR3 comprises 18 residues. The J segment lost 2 bases and the V segment lost 6 bases, leaving 16 bases of the junction unmatched. CDR1 and CDR2 (germline): SGHAT, FQNNGV. In nucleotides, the CDR3 is TGTGCCAGCAGTCGGAATGAACAGGGGGCGGGCCCACAAGAGACCCAGTACTTC. It codes for CASSRNEQGAGPQETQYF.

The chain joins TRBV2 to TRBJ1-2; no definite D call. There are 14 residues in the CDR3. Germline values: CDR1 SNHLY, CDR2 FYNNEI. Trimming shortened V by 5 bases and J by 1 base, and 11 bases separated the two germline ends. The CDR3: CASSYDQINYGYTF. The CDR3, as DNA: TGTGCCAGCAGTTATGATCAGATTAACTATGGCTACACCTTC.

The chain employs TRBV6-5 and TRBJ1-2; 8 positions match TRBD1. The CDR3 has 14 amino acids. The J segment lost 2 bases and the V segment lost 6 bases, leaving 5 bases of the junction unmatched. CDR1 is MNHEY and CDR2 is SVGAGI in the germline V gene. CDR3 bases: TGTGCCAGCAGGACAGGGGTGGTGAACTATGGCTACACCTTC. Residues: CASRTGVVNYGYTF.

This clone came up once. J is TRBJ1-1 and V is TRBV13, with a tentative D call TRBD1 (5 bases). V lost 6 bases, J lost 4 bases, and 18 bases lay in between. This CDR3 is 15 amino acids long. CDR1 is PRHDT and CDR2 is FYEKMQ in the germline V gene (reference sequence). The CDR3: CASRLVDLGGTEAFF. The CDR3, as DNA: TGTGCCAGCAGACTAGTCGATTTGGGGGGCACTGAAGCTTTCTTT. Full variable domain (rest looked up from reference TRBV13 and TRBJ1-1): AAGVIQSPRHLIKEKRETATLKCYPIPRHDTVYWYQQGPGQDPQFLISFYEKMQSDKGSIPDRFSAQQFSDYHSELNMSSLELGDSALYFCASRLVDLGGTEAFFGQGTRLTVV.

The chain employs TRBV7-9 and TRBJ1-1; D gene uncertain. The V end was cut by 5 bases, the J end by 8 bases, with 24 bases between. Germline V gene sequence: CDR1 SEHNR, CDR2 FQNEAQ (reference sequence). This CDR3 is 16 amino acids long. CDR3 protein: CASSTSVAGGPVEAFF. The CDR3 DNA is TGTGCCAGCAGCACCTCCGTCGCGGGCGGACCGGTAGAAGCTTTCTTT. Complete variable domain (other parts from reference TRBV7-9 and TRBJ1-1): DTGVSQNPRHKITKRGQNVTFRCDPISEHNRLYWYRQTLGQGPEFLTYFQNEAQLEKSRLLSDRFSAERPKGSFSTLEIQRTEQGDSAMYLCASSTSVAGGPVEAFFGQGTRLTVV.

The rearrangement joins TRBV18 to TRBJ1-1; no clear D gene. The germline V gene encodes CDR1 KGHSH and CDR2 LQKENI. V shed 2 bases and J shed 6 bases, with 10 bases lying between them. The CDR3 runs to 13 residues. The CDR3 here is CASSPDLNAEAFF. The DNA for the CDR3 is TGTGCCAGCTCACCAGATCTAAACGCTGAAGCTTTCTTT.

This sequence joins TRBV3-1 (or the pseudogene TRBV3-2) and TRBJ2-7; D perhaps matches TRBD2 (5 bases). There are 15 residues in the CDR3. Trimming took 5 bases from V and 3 from J, leaving 17 bases between them. Germline loops: CDR1 LGHDT, CDR2 YNNKEL (reference sequence). The CDR3 coding sequence is TGTGCCAGCAGCGAGGGCTTAAAATTCCTCTACGAGCAGTACTTC. Protein: CASSEGLKFLYEQYF.

The chain links TRBV6-1 to TRBJ1-5, with D possibly matching TRBD1 (5 bases). V was pared by 3 bases and J by 2 bases, with 11 bases between. The CDR3 covers 15 residues. Germline CDR1 reads MNHNS; CDR2 reads SASEGT. CDR3 DNA: TGTGCCAGCAGTGAGTTTATAGGGGGCAATCAGCCCCAGCATTTT. Its translation: CASSEFIGGNQPQHF.

The J gene is TRBJ1-1, the V gene TRBV7-6; D uncertain. The length of the CDR3 is 13 residues. Germline CDR1 SGHVS, CDR2 FNYEAQ. V lost 1 base to trimming and J lost 3 bases, with 6 bases between them. The chain's CDR3 is CASSLEAHTEAFF. The CDR3 coding sequence is TGTGCCAGCAGCTTAGAAGCCCACACTGAAGCTTTCTTT.

In its sample, this clone was seen once. The chain joins TRBV5-8 to TRBJ2-5, with 12 bases matching TRBD2. J was trimmed by 2 bases and V by 3 bases; bases with no gene match: 14. The CDR3 is made up of 19 amino acids. Looked up from germline, CDR1 is SGHTS and CDR2 is YDEGEE. This CDR3 is CASSYKTAGLAGWQETQYF. The DNA for the CDR3 is TGTGCCAGCAGCTACAAAACCGCGGGACTAGCGGGTTGGCAAGAGACCCAGTACTTC.

The chain carries TRBV24-1 and TRBJ2-2, with 11 bases that match TRBD2. V dropped 0 bases and J dropped 3; count of bases not matched to a gene: 11. The V gene's germline CDR1 is KGHDR and CDR2 SFDVKD. The CDR3 length is 20 residues. Here the CDR3 DNA reads TGTGCCACCAGTGATTTGCATATGGAGACTAGCGGGATGTACACCGGGGAGCTGTTTTTT. This sequence encodes CATSDLHMETSGMYTGELFF.

The CDR3 region is CASSLGGSGTGELFF. DNA for the CDR3: TGTGCCAGCAGCTTAGGCGGGTCGGGCACCGGGGAGCTGTTTTTT. The chain employs TRBV7-8 and TRBJ2-2; D perhaps matches TRBD2 (5 bases). The CDR3 is 15 amino acids. V gave up 1 base and J gave up 4 bases, with 10 bases separating them. CDR1 and CDR2 (germline): SGHVS, FQNEAQ.